Included here is one T cell receptor (beta chain) sequence, with context. V was clipped by 3 bases and J by 4 bases; unmatched bases: 9. The CDR3 contains 17 residues. Germline assignment: CDR1 LNHDA and CDR2 SQIVND (reference sequence). Libraries were prepared by immunoSEQ multiplex PCR; TCRdb keeps only in-frame clonotypes and omits some of them. This sample has 250,000 to 350,000 clones, with around 90% found just once. The data were obtained in a study of blood T cell repertoires in COVID-19. The TCR was taken from a man aged 18-30 years with active or convalescent COVID-19. Sequencing was performed on peripheral blood. This sequence joins TRBV19 and TRBJ2-3; 11 nucleotides line up with TRBD2. The CDR3, as DNA: TGTGCCAGTAGTATCCGAAAGACTAGCGGGATTGCAGATACGCAGTATTTT. Protein: CASSIRKTSGIADTQYF.